A single T cell receptor beta chain is shown here with its context. What it binds is unknown. Patients with other autoimmune diseases, uncontrolled infections, pregnancy or lactation were excluded. The authors amplified TCR beta CDR3 regions from RNA transcripts. A first-round RT-PCR used HTBI primers, followed by a second-round multiplex PCR. TCRdb re-derived calls from the multiplex PCR reads in MiXCR, one entry per CDR3 protein. The sample has hundreds of thousands of distinct CDR3 sequences; about 20% are singletons. This sample is drawn from a study of Graves' ophthalmopathy and Graves' hyperthyroidism. Study context: Peripheral blood was obtained at first diagnosis, ahead of any treatment. Regarding the study as a whole: Most expanded clonotypes from thyroid (those above 0.001 frequency) were also found in blood.

Germline assignment: CDR1 SGHAT and CDR2 FQNNGV. V was clipped by 4 bases and J by 0 bases; unmatched bases: 10. The CDR3 has 17 amino acids. The V and J genes are TRBV11-2 and TRBJ2-7; 9 nucleotides agree with TRBD2. This TCR was recovered from a woman aged 18-35 years with stable Graves' hyperthyroidism. Some clones in this sample may be carry-over from other donors' samples. Source material: peripheral blood. The DNA of the CDR3 is TGTGCCAGCAGCTCCCTGCAACTAGCGGGCCGCTCCTACGAGCAGTACTTC. This encodes CASSSLQLAGRSYEQYF.